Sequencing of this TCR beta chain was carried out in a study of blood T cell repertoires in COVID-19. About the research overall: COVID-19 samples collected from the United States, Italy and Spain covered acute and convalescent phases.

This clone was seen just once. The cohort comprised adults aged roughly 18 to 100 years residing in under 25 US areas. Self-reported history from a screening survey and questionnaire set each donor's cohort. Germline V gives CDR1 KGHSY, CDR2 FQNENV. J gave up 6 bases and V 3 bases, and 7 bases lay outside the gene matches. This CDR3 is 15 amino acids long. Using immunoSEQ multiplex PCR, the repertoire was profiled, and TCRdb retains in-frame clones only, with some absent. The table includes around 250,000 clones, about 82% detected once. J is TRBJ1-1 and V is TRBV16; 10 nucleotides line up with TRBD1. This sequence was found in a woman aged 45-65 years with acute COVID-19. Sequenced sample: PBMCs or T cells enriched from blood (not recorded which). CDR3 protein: CASSQTGQGSAEAFF. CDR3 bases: TGTGCCAGCAGCCAGACGGGACAGGGGAGCGCTGAAGCTTTCTTT.